This TCR beta chain was sequenced in a study of blood T cell repertoires in COVID-19. Using immunoSEQ multiplex PCR, the repertoire was profiled, and TCRdb retains in-frame clones only, with some absent. The sample lists about 280,000 clones; roughly 87% were seen once. The germline CDR1 and CDR2 sequences are SGHAT and FQNNGV. The CDR3 length is 16 residues. Trimming at V came to 8 bases and at J to 8 bases, leaving 17 bases not matched to a gene. This clone showed up just once. Sequencing was done on a sample of peripheral blood. The chain has TRBV11-2 and TRBJ2-3; 9 nucleotides align to TRBD2. This receptor was obtained from a man between 18 and 29 years old with active or convalescent COVID-19. The CDR3 loop is CASSSPAGGGEVTQYF. The CDR3 DNA follows: TGTGCCAGCTCATCCCCTGCGGGCGGGGGGGAGGTTACGCAGTATTTT.